The rows below give T cell receptor beta chains drawn from one sample of a study of blood T cell repertoires in COVID-19. Assay: immunoSEQ multiplex PCR; the TCRdb copy retains only in-frame clones and omits some. Here the sample spans under 300,000 clones, more than 70% being singletons. Sequencing used peripheral blood. These receptors originate from a man older than 75 with acute or convalescent COVID-19. The CDR3 runs from the conserved cysteine through the conserved F or W. D genes are given only for firm matches. For some rows the clone size is stated as once, few or many, or as a class when expanded; others skip it.

D	J	V	size	CDR3	DNA
.	TRBJ1-3	TRBV11-2	.	CASSLNREGNTIYF	TGTGCCAGCAGCCTTAACAGGGAAGGAAACACCATATATTTT
.	TRBJ1-2	TRBV6-5	.	CASSYSKAAGDGYTF	TGTGCCAGCAGTTACTCGAAGGCGGCAGGGGACGGCTACACCTTC
TRBD1	TRBJ1-5	TRBV7-3	.	CASSSGGGQPQHF	TGTGCCAGCAGCTCAGGGGGAGGCCAGCCCCAGCATTTT
TRBD1	TRBJ1-5	TRBV10-3	.	CAISEGEQGQPQHF	TGTGCCATCAGTGAAGGGGAACAGGGGCAACCCCAGCATTTT
TRBD1	TRBJ1-5	TRBV28	.	CASKKNRGYNQPQHF	TGTGCCAGCAAGAAGAACAGGGGGTACAATCAGCCCCAGCATTTT
.	TRBJ1-5	TRBV19	few	CASSIMDGGSQPQHF	TGTGCCAGTAGTATCATGGACGGAGGGTCCCAGCCCCAGCATTTT
TRBD2	TRBJ2-3	TRBV3-1/TRBV3-2	.	CASSPTSAFTDTQYF	TGTGCCAGCAGTCCGACTAGCGCCTTCACAGATACGCAGTATTTT
.	TRBJ1-2	TRBV7-9	many	CASSSPRADFYGYTF	TGTGCCAGCAGCTCCCCTCGTGCGGACTTCTATGGCTACACCTTC
.	TRBJ1-1	TRBV7-3	.	CASSRTVNTEAFF	TGTGCCAGCAGCCGGACAGTGAACACTGAAGCTTTCTTT
.	TRBJ2-1	TRBV4-1	once	CASSQEGSWTAYNEQFF	TGCGCCAGCAGCCAAGAAGGCTCCTGGACAGCCTACAATGAGCAGTTCTTC
TRBD1	TRBJ1-1	TRBV25-1	.	CASRGTGNTEAFF	TGTGCCAGCAGGGGGACAGGGAACACTGAAGCTTTCTTT
.	TRBJ2-1	TRBV27	.	CASSAQGSYNEQFF	TGTGCCAGCAGTGCCCAGGGGTCTTACAATGAGCAGTTCTTC
.	TRBJ2-1	TRBV12-3/TRBV12-4	many	CASSLLTSNEQFF	TGTGCCAGCAGTTTACTAACTAGCAATGAGCAGTTCTTC
.	TRBJ2-5	TRBV6-6	.	CASSLGTLGTQYF	TGTGCCAGCAGTCTCGGGACTCTGGGGACCCAGTACTTC
.	TRBJ1-5	TRBV5-4	.	CASSLDGGLNQPQHF	TGTGCCAGCAGCTTGGACGGGGGGCTCAATCAGCCCCAGCATTTT
TRBD1	TRBJ1-6	TRBV18	.	CASSPTDRVGRSPLHF	TGTGCCAGCTCACCAACGGACAGGGTGGGAAGATCACCCCTCCACTTT
.	TRBJ2-3	TRBV6-6	.	CASSPQGWDTQYF	TGTGCCAGCAGCCCACAGGGATGGGATACGCAGTATTTT
TRBD1	TRBJ1-1	TRBV28	.	CASSPHRGSPEAFF	TGTGCCAGCAGCCCTCACAGGGGCTCTCCTGAAGCTTTCTTT
TRBD1	TRBJ1-2	TRBV28	.	CASRRGQGSYGYTF	TGTGCCAGCAGACGCGGACAGGGGAGCTATGGCTACACCTTC
TRBD1	TRBJ1-2	TRBV4-2	.	CASGPGTDPFRGYTF	TGTGCCAGCGGCCCCGGGACAGATCCCTTCCGGGGCTACACCTTC
.	TRBJ1-6	TRBV6-5	few	CASSYGGSPLHF	TGTGCCAGCAGTTACGGGGGGTCACCCCTCCACTTT
TRBD1	TRBJ1-1	TRBV29-1	.	CSVYRGSNTEAFF	TGCAGCGTGTACAGGGGATCGAACACTGAAGCTTTCTTT
.	TRBJ1-2	TRBV6-6	.	CASSLYGSANYGYTF	TGTGCCAGCAGTCTATATGGCAGTGCCAACTATGGCTACACCTTC
.	TRBJ1-3	TRBV2	.	CARQDGSGNTIYF	TGTGCCAGACAGGACGGCTCTGGAAACACCATATATTTT
TRBD2	TRBJ2-7	TRBV14	few	CASSPRLAGAYEQYF	TGTGCCAGCAGCCCGAGACTAGCGGGAGCCTACGAGCAGTACTTC
TRBD1	TRBJ1-2	TRBV5-1	.	CASSFGRTGGNYGYTF	TGCGCCAGCAGCTTTGGGCGGACAGGAGGAAACTATGGCTACACCTTC
.	TRBJ2-4	TRBV5-6	.	CASSRPRASKNIQYF	TGTGCCAGCAGCCGCCCCAGGGCGTCCAAAAACATTCAGTACTTC
.	TRBJ1-2	TRBV14	.	CASSRGTQTNYGYTF	TGTGCCAGCAGCCGGGGGACACAAACTAACTATGGCTACACCTTC
TRBD1	TRBJ1-2	TRBV28	.	CASSRQGYGYTF	TGTGCCAGCAGCAGACAGGGGTATGGCTACACCTTC
.	TRBJ2-1	TRBV28	.	CASSLGGMGYNEQFF	TGTGCCAGCAGTCTTGGGGGGATGGGTTACAATGAGCAGTTCTTC
.	TRBJ2-5	TRBV15	once	CATSRRRDSEETQYF	TGTGCCACCAGCAGAAGACGGGACTCAGAAGAGACCCAGTACTTC